This TCR beta chain was sequenced during a study of blood T cell repertoires in COVID-19. To note about this clone: One end of the junction does not line up with germline, which may come from a read error.

TCRdb's table, derived via immunoSEQ multiplex PCR, lists solely in-frame clones and lacks some. The sample lists about 200,000 clones; roughly nine tenths were seen once. In germline, CDR1 is SGHDN, CDR2 FVKESK. CDR3 size: 13 residues. The rearrangement joins TRBV14 to TRBJ2-5, with a tentative D call TRBD1 (6 bases). Sequenced material: PBMCs or T cells enriched from blood (not recorded which). This receptor was identified in a woman aged 40 to 49 in a cohort exposed to, infected with or recovered from COVID-19 (not recorded which). The CDR3 here is CASSSHTGAPGDF. Here the CDR3 DNA reads TGTGCCAGCAGCTCTCATACCGGGGCCCCAGGGGACTTC.